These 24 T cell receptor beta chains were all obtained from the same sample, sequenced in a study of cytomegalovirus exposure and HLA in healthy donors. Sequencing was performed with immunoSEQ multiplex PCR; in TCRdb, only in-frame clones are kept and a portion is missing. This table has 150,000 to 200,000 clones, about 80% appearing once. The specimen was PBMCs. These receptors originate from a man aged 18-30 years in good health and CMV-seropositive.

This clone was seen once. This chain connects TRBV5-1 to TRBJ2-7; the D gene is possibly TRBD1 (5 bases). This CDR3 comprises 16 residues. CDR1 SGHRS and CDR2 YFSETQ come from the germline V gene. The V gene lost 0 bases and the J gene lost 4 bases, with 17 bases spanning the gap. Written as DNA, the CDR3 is TGCGCCAGCAGCTTGGTGGGGCCCCCTCACCCATACGAGCAGTACTTC. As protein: CASSLVGPPHPYEQYF.

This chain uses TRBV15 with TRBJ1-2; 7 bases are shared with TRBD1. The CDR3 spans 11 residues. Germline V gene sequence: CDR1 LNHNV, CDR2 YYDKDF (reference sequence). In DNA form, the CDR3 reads TGTGCGACCCAGGGGGACGGTGGCTACACCTTC. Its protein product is CATQGDGGYTF.

CDR3 region: CAAGPRVNEQFF. DNA for the CDR3: TGTGCCGCCGGTCCGAGGGTAAATGAGCAGTTCTTC. V and J are TRBV27 and TRBJ2-1; D may be TRBD2 (5 bases). Germline-derived CDR1 and CDR2 are MNHEY and SMNVEV (reference sequence). The CDR3 runs 12 residues. Between the trimmed V and J ends, which lost 11 bases and 7 bases, there was a span of 15 bases.

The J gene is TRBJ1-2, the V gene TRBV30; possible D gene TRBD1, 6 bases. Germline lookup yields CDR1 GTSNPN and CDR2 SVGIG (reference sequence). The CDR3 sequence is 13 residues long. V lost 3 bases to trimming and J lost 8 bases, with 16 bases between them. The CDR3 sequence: CAWSLRQAVGYTF. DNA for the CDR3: TGTGCCTGGAGCCTCCGACAGGCAGTGGGCTACACCTTC. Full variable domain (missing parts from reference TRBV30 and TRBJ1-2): SQTIHQWPATLVQPVGSPLSLECTVEGTSNPNLYWYRQAAGRGLQLLFYSVGIGQISSEVPQNLSASRPQDRQFILSSKKLLLSDSGFYLCAWSLRQAVGYTFGSGTRLTVV.

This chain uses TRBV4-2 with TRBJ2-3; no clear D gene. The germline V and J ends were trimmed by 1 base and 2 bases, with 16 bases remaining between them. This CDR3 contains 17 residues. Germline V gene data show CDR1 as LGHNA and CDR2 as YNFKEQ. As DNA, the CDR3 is TGTGCCAGCAGCCAAGTTGGCGGAGACGAATTCACAGATACGCAGTATTTT. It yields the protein CASSQVGGDEFTDTQYF.

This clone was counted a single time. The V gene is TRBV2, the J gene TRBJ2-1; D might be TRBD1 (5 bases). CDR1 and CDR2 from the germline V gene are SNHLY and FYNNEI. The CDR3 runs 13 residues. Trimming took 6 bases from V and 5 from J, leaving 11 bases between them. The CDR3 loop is CASRLGHNNEQFF. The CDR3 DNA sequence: TGTGCCAGCAGGCTCGGACACAACAATGAGCAGTTCTTC.

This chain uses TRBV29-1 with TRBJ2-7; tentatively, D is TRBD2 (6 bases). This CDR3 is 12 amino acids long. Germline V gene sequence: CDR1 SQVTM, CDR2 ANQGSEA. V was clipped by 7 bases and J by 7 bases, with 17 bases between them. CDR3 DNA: TGCAGCGCCGCGCCTCGCGGGGAGGAGCAGTACTTC. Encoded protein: CSAAPRGEEQYF.

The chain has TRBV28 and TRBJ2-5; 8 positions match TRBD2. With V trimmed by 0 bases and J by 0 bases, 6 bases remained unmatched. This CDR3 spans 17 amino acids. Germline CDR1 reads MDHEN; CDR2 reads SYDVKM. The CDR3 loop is CASSLWTGGAYQETQYF. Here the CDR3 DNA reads TGTGCCAGCAGTTTATGGACGGGAGGGGCTTACCAAGAGACCCAGTACTTC.

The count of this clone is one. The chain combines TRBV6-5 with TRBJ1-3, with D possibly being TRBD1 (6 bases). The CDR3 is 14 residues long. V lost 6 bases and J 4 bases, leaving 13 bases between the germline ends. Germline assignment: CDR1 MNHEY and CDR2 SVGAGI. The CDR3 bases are TGTGCCAGCAGCCAAACAGGGTCCGGAAACACCATATATTTT. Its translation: CASSQTGSGNTIYF.

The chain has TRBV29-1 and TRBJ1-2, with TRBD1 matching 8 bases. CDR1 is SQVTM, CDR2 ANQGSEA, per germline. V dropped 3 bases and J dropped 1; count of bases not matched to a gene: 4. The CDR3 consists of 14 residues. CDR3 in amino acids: CSVEGQADNYGYTF. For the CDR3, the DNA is TGCAGCGTTGAGGGACAGGCCGATAACTATGGCTACACCTTC.

CDR3: CASSVGGTGELFF. The CDR3 DNA follows: TGTGCCAGCAGCGTCGGCGGCACCGGGGAGCTGTTTTTT. The chain combines TRBV9 with TRBJ2-2; D is undetermined. Deletions cut 2 bases from V and 4 bases from J, with 6 bases between. The CDR3 totals 13 residues. Germline V gives CDR1 SGDLS, CDR2 YYNGEE.

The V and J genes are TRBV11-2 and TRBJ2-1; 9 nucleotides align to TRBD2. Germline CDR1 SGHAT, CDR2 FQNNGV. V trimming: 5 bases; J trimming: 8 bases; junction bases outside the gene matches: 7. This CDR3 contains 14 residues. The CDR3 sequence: CASSQEGTSYEQFF. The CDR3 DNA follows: TGTGCCAGCAGCCAAGAAGGGACTAGCTATGAGCAGTTCTTC.

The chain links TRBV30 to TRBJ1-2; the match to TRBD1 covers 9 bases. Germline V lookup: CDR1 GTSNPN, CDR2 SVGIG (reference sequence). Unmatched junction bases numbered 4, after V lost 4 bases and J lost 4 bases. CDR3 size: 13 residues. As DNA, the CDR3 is TGTGCCTGGATGGGACAGGGACTCTATGGCTACACCTTC. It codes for CAWMGQGLYGYTF.

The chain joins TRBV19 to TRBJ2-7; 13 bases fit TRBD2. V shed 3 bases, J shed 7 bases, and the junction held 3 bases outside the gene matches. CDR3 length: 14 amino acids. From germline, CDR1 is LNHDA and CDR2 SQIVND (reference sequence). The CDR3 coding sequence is TGTGCCAGTAGTATCCGACTAGCGGGAGGTGAGCAGTACTTC. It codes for CASSIRLAGGEQYF.

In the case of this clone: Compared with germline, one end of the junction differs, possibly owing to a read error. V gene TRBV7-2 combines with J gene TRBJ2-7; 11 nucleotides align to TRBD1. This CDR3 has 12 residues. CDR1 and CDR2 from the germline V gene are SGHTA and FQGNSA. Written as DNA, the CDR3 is TGTGCCAGCAGCCAAGGACAGGGGGCGCGTGACTTC. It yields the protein CASSQGQGARDF.

CDR3 in DNA: TGCGCCAGCAGCCAGCACTATTACCGGCTTTCCCAGGACAGGACCTACGAGCAGTACTTC. This translates into CASSQHYYRLSQDRTYEQYF. V is TRBV4-3 and J is TRBJ2-7; 7 bases fit TRBD1. The CDR3 contains 20 residues. V lost 3 bases, J lost 2 bases, and 22 bases stayed unmatched. Germline CDR1 and CDR2: LGHNA and YSLEER.

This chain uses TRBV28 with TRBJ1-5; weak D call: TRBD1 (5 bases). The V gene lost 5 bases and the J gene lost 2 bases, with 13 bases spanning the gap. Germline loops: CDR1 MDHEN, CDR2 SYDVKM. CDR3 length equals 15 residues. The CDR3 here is CASSGQGRGNQPQHF. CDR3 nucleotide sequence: TGTGCCAGCAGTGGCCAGGGAAGGGGCAATCAGCCCCAGCATTTT.

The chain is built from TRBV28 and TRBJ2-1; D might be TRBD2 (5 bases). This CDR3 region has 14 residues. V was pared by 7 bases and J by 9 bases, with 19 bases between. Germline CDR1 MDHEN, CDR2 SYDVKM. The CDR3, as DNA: TGTGCCAGCAAACCAGGTGGGCTAGCTCCTGAGCAGTTCTTC. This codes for CASKPGGLAPEQFF.

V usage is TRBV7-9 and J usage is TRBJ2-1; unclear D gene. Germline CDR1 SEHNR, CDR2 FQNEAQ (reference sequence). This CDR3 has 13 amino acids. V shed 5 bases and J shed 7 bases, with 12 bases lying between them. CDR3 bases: TGTGCCAGCAGCCCAAAGGAGCGTAATGAGCAGTTCTTC. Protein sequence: CASSPKERNEQFF.

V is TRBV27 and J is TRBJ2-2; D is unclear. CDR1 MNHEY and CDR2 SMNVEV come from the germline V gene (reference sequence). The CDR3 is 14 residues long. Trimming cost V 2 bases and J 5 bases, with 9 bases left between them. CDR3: CASSLGVGTGELFF. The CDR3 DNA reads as TGTGCCAGCAGTTTAGGAGTCGGGACCGGGGAGCTGTTTTTT.

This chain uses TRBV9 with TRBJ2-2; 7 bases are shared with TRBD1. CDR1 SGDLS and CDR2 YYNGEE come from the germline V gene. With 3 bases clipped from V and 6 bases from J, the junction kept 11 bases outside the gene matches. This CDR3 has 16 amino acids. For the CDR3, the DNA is TGTGCCAGCAGCGATTCGTCGACAGGGCTCGCCGGGGAGCTGTTTTTT. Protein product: CASSDSSTGLAGELFF. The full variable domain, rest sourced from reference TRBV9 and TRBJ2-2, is DSGVTQTPKHLITATGQRVTLRCSPRSGDLSVYWYQQSLDQGLQFLIQYYNGEERAKGNILERFSAQQFPDLHSELNLSSLELGDSALYFCASSDSSTGLAGELFFGEGSRLTVL.

CDR3 loop: CASSSVPDSRTDTQYF. The CDR3 region has the DNA TGTGCCAGCAGTTCAGTCCCGGACAGCCGCACAGATACGCAGTATTTT. The chain employs TRBV27 and TRBJ2-3; tentative D call: TRBD1 (6 bases). The V end lost 4 bases, the J end lost 1 base, and 15 bases lay between the germline ends. The germline gives CDR1 MNHEY, CDR2 SMNVEV (reference sequence). The CDR3 length is 16 residues.

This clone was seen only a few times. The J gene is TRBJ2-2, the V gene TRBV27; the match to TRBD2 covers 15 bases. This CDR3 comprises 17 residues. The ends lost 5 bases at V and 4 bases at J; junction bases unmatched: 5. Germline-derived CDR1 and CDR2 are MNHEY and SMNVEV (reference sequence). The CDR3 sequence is CASSPGLAGGVTGELFF. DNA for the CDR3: TGTGCCAGCAGTCCTGGACTAGCGGGAGGGGTCACCGGGGAGCTGTTTTTT.

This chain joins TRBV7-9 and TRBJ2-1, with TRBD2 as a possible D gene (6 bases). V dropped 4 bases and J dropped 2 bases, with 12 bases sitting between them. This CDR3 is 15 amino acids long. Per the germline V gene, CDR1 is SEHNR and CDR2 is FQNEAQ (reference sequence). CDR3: CASSSLGSTYNEQFF. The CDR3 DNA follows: TGTGCCAGCAGCTCCCTCGGGAGTACCTACAATGAGCAGTTCTTC.